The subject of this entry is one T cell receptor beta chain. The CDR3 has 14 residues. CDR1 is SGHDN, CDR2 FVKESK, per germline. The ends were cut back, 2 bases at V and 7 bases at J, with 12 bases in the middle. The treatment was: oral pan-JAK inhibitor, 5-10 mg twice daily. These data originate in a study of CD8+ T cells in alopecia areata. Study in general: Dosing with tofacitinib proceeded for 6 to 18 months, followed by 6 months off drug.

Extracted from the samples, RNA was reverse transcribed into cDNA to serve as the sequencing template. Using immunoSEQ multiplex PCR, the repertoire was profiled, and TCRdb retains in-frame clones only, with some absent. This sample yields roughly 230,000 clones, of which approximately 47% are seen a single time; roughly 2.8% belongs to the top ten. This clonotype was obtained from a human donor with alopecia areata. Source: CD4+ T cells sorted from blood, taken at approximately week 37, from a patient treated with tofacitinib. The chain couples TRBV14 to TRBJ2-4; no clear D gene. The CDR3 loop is CASSQTLRTNIQYF. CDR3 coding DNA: TGTGCCAGCAGCCAAACCCTCAGGACGAACATTCAGTACTTC.